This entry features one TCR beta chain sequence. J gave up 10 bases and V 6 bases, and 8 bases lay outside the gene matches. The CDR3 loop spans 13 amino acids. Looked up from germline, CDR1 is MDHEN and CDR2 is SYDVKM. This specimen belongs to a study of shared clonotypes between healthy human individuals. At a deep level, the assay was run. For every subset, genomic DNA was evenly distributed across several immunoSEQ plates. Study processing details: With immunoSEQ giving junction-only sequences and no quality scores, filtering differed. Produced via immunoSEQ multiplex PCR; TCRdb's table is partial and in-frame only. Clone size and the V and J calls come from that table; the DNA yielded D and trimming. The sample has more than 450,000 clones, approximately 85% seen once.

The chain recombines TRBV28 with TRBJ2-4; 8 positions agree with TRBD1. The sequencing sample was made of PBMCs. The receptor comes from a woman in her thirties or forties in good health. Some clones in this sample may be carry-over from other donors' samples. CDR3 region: CASSVTGGWIQYF. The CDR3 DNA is TGTGCCAGCAGCGTAACAGGGGGTTGGATTCAGTACTTC.